The 5 T cell receptor beta chains below were found in one sample sequenced in a study of human T cells and chemical hapten exposure. From the RACE reads, TCRdb called clonotypes with MiXCR, one entry per CDR3 protein. The table includes nearly 85,000 distinct CDR3 sequences, approximately 10% detected once. Time point here: patch test 2, 6 weeks after DPC sensitization. Documented treatment: therapeutic diphenylcyclopropenone sensitization with weekly scalp DPC. Sequenced here: whole blood, sampled in connection with sensitization to the hapten diphenylcyclopropenone (DPC). These receptors were obtained from a man aged 18 to 35 with alopecia areata. Some clones in this sample may be carry-over from other donors' samples.

This sequence joins TRBV10-2 and TRBJ2-5; TRBD2 is a possible D gene (5 bases). The CDR3 has 14 residues. Germline CDR1 WSHSY, CDR2 SAAADI. The V end lost 7 bases, the J end lost 0 bases, and 12 bases lay between the germline ends. CDR3 in amino acids: CASIPGVDQETQYF. The CDR3 DNA is TGCGCCAGCATTCCCGGGGTGGACCAAGAGACCCAGTACTTC.

This clonotype was recorded many times. This chain links TRBV11-2 with TRBJ2-7; D gene unclear. V lost 1 base, J lost 3 bases, and 7 bases lay in between. This CDR3 has 13 residues. The germline CDR1 and CDR2 sequences are SGHAT and FQNNGV. DNA for the CDR3: TGTGCCAGCAGCTTAGCGCGGAACTACGAGCAGTACTTC. Its protein product is CASSLARNYEQYF.

This clonotype was seen at least ten times. The chain links TRBV7-3 to TRBJ2-3; maybe TRBD2 (5 bases). The CDR3 has 15 amino acids. Germline assignment: CDR1 SGHTA and CDR2 FQGTGA. The V end was cut by 0 bases, the J end by 2 bases, with 9 bases between. The CDR3 here is CASSLTGLNTDTQYF. CDR3 DNA: TGTGCCAGCAGCTTAACTGGACTGAACACAGATACGCAGTATTTT.

The table lists this clonotype with a few counts. The chain is built from TRBV11-2 and TRBJ2-1; D might be TRBD1 or TRBD2, each matching 6 bases. Germline CDR1 reads SGHAT; CDR2 reads FQNNGV. Trimming took off 5 bases at V and 0 bases at J, with 11 bases between the two ends. The CDR3 has 15 residues. CDR3 in amino acids: CASSPGASSYNEQFF. In nucleotides, the CDR3 is TGTGCCAGCAGCCCGGGGGCCTCCTCCTACAATGAGCAGTTCTTC.

This clonotype has at least ten counts. This chain links TRBV11-2 with TRBJ2-1; D is unclear. Trimming took 3 bases from V and 9 from J, leaving 15 bases between them. CDR1 and CDR2 (germline): SGHAT, FQNNGV. This CDR3 region has 14 residues. The CDR3 nucleotides are TGTGCCAGCAGCTTCGGGCCGTCTTGGAGTGAGCAGTTCTTC. It yields the protein CASSFGPSWSEQFF.